The T cell receptor (beta chain) under discussion was sequenced for a study of a mutant IDH1 vaccine in newly diagnosed glioma. The overall study: Eight vaccine injections were given to patients in weeks 1, 3, 5, 7, 11, 15, 19 and 23. Beginning 4-6 weeks after radiotherapy alone, or with temozolomide cycles, vaccination took place.

Documented time point: week 5, during vaccination. A 20-mer mutant IDH1 peptide at 300 ug was injected subcutaneously with topical imiquimod. The germline CDR1 and CDR2 sequences are LNHDA and SQIVND (reference sequence). The V gene lost 3 bases and the J gene lost 3 bases, with 18 bases spanning the gap. This CDR3 is 17 amino acids long. As concerns this clone: Its target is unknown.

Sequencing used immunoSEQ multiplex PCR; TCRdb keeps in-frame clones, though not all of them. The sample consists of fewer than 40,000 clones, around 60% of them appearing once. This receptor was identified in a woman aged 18-29 years with glioma. The chain couples TRBV19 to TRBJ1-5; perhaps TRBD1 as D (6 bases). The material was PBMCs, obtained from a glioma patient whose treatment included an IDH1 peptide vaccine. The CDR3 spells CASSMVLRGSFNQPQHF. The CDR3, as DNA: TGTGCCAGTAGTATGGTTTTGAGGGGGTCCTTCAATCAGCCCCAGCATTTT.